Below are 3 T cell receptor beta chains sequenced from a single sample in a study of OX40 agonist ivuxolimab in advanced cancers. Sequencing used immunoSEQ multiplex PCR; TCRdb keeps in-frame clones, though not all of them. The sample lists about 76,000 clones; 85% to 90% were seen once. Source: CD4+ or CD8+ T cells sorted from blood, taken in a trial of the OX40 agonist ivuxolimab. These receptors were obtained from an adult with an advanced solid tumor such as melanoma, head and neck, liver or kidney cancer.

The rearrangement joins TRBV27 to TRBJ1-1; D perhaps matches TRBD1 (6 bases). The germline V gene has CDR1 MNHEY and CDR2 SMNVEV (reference sequence). The CDR3 is 14 amino acids. The V and J ends lost 6 bases and 6 bases respectively, with 17 bases between them. CDR3 region: CASSRLLQGSEAFF. In DNA, the CDR3 is TGTGCCAGCAGCCGACTGTTACAGGGTTCTGAAGCTTTCTTT.

V is TRBV4-1 and J is TRBJ2-7; perhaps D is TRBD1 or TRBD2 (5 bases each). The CDR3 is 14 residues long. V gave up 0 bases and J gave up 9 bases, with 15 bases separating them. Germline CDR1 reads MGHRA; CDR2 reads YSYEKL. CDR3 amino acids: CASSQEEAGMGQYF. CDR3 in DNA: TGCGCCAGCAGCCAAGAGGAGGCAGGGATGGGGCAGTACTTC.

This clone was seen only once. The chain links TRBV2 to TRBJ2-5, with 7 bases fitting TRBD2. V was clipped by 7 bases and J by 3 bases; unmatched bases: 8. The CDR3 loop spans 14 amino acids. Germline V lookup: CDR1 SNHLY, CDR2 FYNNEI. In DNA, the CDR3 is TGTGCCAGCAAATCAAGGGACTATGAAGAGACCCAGTACTTC. Translated: CASKSRDYEETQYF.